The 23 T cell receptor beta chains in this list originate from one sample, sequenced in a study of spatial heterogeneity in lung cancer. Time point indicated: sample taken at primary tumor resection. Researchers sequenced whole RNA taken from tumor, nontumor lung or frozen PBMC without sorting. From the 5' RACE reads, TCRdb called clonotypes with MiXCR, one entry per CDR3 protein. The table includes over 25,000 distinct CDR3 sequences, roughly 8.4% detected once. Source: PBMCs, taken at surgery. The receptor source for this set is a female donor with early-stage non-small cell lung cancer.

This clonotype came up many times. This chain joins TRBV27 and TRBJ2-3; D is possibly TRBD2 (7 bases). Germline V gene data show CDR1 as MNHEY and CDR2 as SMNVEV (reference sequence). V gave up 3 bases and J gave up 4 bases, with 11 bases separating them. CDR3 length equals 14 residues. The CDR3 DNA is TGTGCCAGCAGTTTGTTCGGGGGGCCAGATACGCAGTATTTT. Translation: CASSLFGGPDTQYF.

This clonotype has a count of ten or more. The chain joins TRBV28 to TRBJ2-7, with 7 bases fitting TRBD1. Germline V gives CDR1 MDHEN, CDR2 SYDVKM. J lost 0 bases, V lost 7 bases, and 15 bases had no gene match. The CDR3 loop spans 17 amino acids. The CDR3 loop is CASTPAPPGQLSYEQYF. The DNA of the CDR3 is TGTGCCAGCACCCCCGCCCCACCGGGACAGCTCTCCTACGAGCAGTACTTC.

The chain links TRBV27 to TRBJ2-6; D possibly corresponds to TRBD2 (6 bases). V was trimmed by 11 bases and J by 4 bases, leaving 21 bases between them. The CDR3 consists of 16 residues. Germline CDR1 reads MNHEY; CDR2 reads SMNVEV (reference sequence). The CDR3: CASSRGWDLGANVLTF. The CDR3 region has the DNA TGTGCCTCCTCCCGGGGGTGGGATTTGGGGGCCAACGTCCTGACTTTC.

There are a few counts of this clonotype. CDR3 protein: CASSTQPQGIFWDIQYF. The CDR3 DNA reads TGTGCCAGCAGCACCCAACCACAGGGAATCTTTTGGGACATTCAGTACTTC. The chain employs TRBV7-2 and TRBJ2-4; D is perhaps TRBD1 (6 bases). The CDR3 contains 17 residues. Trimming removed 5 bases at V and 8 bases at J, with 25 bases between. Germline CDR1 reads SGHTA; CDR2 reads FQGNSA.

The chain combines TRBV24-1 with TRBJ2-1; 15 positions match TRBD2. CDR1 and CDR2 from the germline V gene are KGHDR and SFDVKD. Trimming removed 2 bases from V and 9 bases from J; junction bases left unmatched: 1. This CDR3 region has 15 residues. The CDR3 sequence is CATSDSGLAGGEQFF. In DNA form, the CDR3 reads TGTGCCACCAGTGATTCGGGACTAGCGGGAGGTGAGCAGTTCTTC.

This clonotype showed up many times. The chain recombines TRBV29-1 with TRBJ2-7; D gene ambiguous. From germline, CDR1 is SQVTM and CDR2 ANQGSEA. The CDR3 sequence is 12 residues long. The germline V and J ends were trimmed by 3 bases and 2 bases, with 8 bases remaining between them. The CDR3 sequence is CSVDQAAYEQYV. CDR3 bases: TGCAGCGTTGATCAGGCTGCCTACGAGCAGTACGTC.

The chain couples TRBV5-6 to TRBJ1-1; no firm D call. The CDR3 totals 12 residues. Trimming removed 1 base at V and 6 bases at J, with 7 bases between. Germline-derived CDR1 and CDR2 are SGHDT and YYEEEE. The CDR3 loop is CASSLSGAEAFF. As DNA, the CDR3 is TGTGCCAGCAGCTTGTCCGGGGCTGAAGCTTTCTTT.

In its sample, this clonotype was seen many times. The genes are TRBV2 and TRBJ2-1, with TRBD2 identical over 11 bases. The CDR3 contains 16 residues. V shed 7 bases, J shed 0 bases, and the junction held 5 bases outside the gene matches. Germline CDR1 is SNHLY and CDR2 is FYNNEI. As DNA, the CDR3 is TGTGCCAGCATCCTTAGCGGGAGGGCCTCCTACAATGAGCAGTTCTTC. Its translation: CASILSGRASYNEQFF. Complete variable domain (other parts from reference TRBV2 and TRBJ2-1): EPEVTQTPSHQVTQMGQEVILRCVPISNHLYFYWYRQILGQKVEFLVSFYNNEISEKSEIFDDQFSVERPDGSNFTLKIRSTKLEDSAMYFCASILSGRASYNEQFFGPGTRLTVL.

Many counts were recorded for this clonotype. V gene TRBV27 combines with J gene TRBJ1-1, with a weak D call TRBD1 (6 bases). The CDR3 runs to 13 residues. CDR1 is MNHEY and CDR2 is SMNVEV in the germline V gene (reference sequence). The ends were cut back, 8 bases at V and 1 base at J, with 11 bases in the middle. The CDR3 is CASRGQRNTEAFF. CDR3 coding DNA: TGTGCCAGCCGCGGACAGCGGAACACTGAAGCTTTCTTT.

There are many counts of this clonotype. The genes are TRBV7-2 and TRBJ2-1; 8 bases align to TRBD2. With 5 bases clipped from V and 9 bases from J, the junction kept 6 bases outside the gene matches. CDR1 is SGHTA and CDR2 is FQGNSA in the germline V gene. The CDR3 sequence is 13 residues long. The CDR3 region has the DNA TGTGCCAGCAGCCCGGGACTAGAGTTTGAGCAGTTCTTC. Protein sequence: CASSPGLEFEQFF.

The chain carries TRBV12-3 or TRBV12-4 and TRBJ2-4; the D is unclear. Between the trimmed V and J ends, which lost 7 bases and 7 bases, there was a span of 14 bases. This CDR3 has 13 residues. CDR3 region: CASKGTQLNIQYF. DNA of the CDR3: TGTGCCAGCAAGGGTACCCAATTGAACATTCAGTACTTC.

This clonotype was observed many times. The V call is TRBV28, the J call TRBJ1-5; D unclear. The V end was cut by 5 bases, the J end by 6 bases, with 14 bases between. This CDR3 region has 14 residues. Looked up from germline, CDR1 is MDHEN and CDR2 is SYDVKM. The CDR3 nucleotides are TGTGCCAGCAGTCATGGAAGCGAGAGTCAGCCCCAGCATTTT. Protein product: CASSHGSESQPQHF.

This clonotype was picked up many times. The CDR3 spells CASKGTLVPHSGNTIYF. In nucleotides, the CDR3 is TGTGCCAGCAAGGGGACGCTCGTACCGCATTCTGGAAACACCATATATTTT. The chain uses TRBV2 and TRBJ1-3, with D perhaps matching TRBD1 (5 bases). Germline V gene lookup returns CDR1 SNHLY and CDR2 FYNNEI. The CDR3 is made up of 17 amino acids. Trimming pared 7 bases from V and 1 base from J, leaving 20 bases between.

In this sample, this clonotype turned up a few times. V is TRBV18 and J is TRBJ2-1, with TRBD2 identical over 8 bases. V gave up 3 bases and J gave up 7 bases; unmatched junction bases: 2. This CDR3 comprises 13 residues. CDR1 is KGHSH and CDR2 is LQKENI in the germline V gene. The CDR3 loop is CASSPSSGNEQFF. The CDR3 coding sequence is TGTGCCAGCTCACCCTCTAGCGGGAATGAGCAGTTCTTC. Combining the CDR3 with reference TRBV18 and TRBJ2-1 gives the whole variable domain NAGVMQNPRHLVRRRGQEARLRCSPMKGHSHVYWYRQLPEEGLKFMVYLQKENIIDESGMPKERFSAEFPKEGPSILRIQQVVRGDSAAYFCASSPSSGNEQFFGPGTRLTVL.

This clonotype was seen ten or more times. The V and J genes are TRBV7-2 and TRBJ1-6; D perhaps matches TRBD1 (5 bases). Trimming took 2 bases from V and 10 from J, leaving 21 bases between them. CDR3 length: 17 residues. Germline assignment: CDR1 SGHTA and CDR2 FQGNSA. CDR3 protein: CASSLPDSAGRGSPLHF. For the CDR3, the DNA is TGTGCCAGCAGCTTACCCGACAGTGCAGGGCGGGGATCACCCCTCCACTTT. The complete variable domain, with remaining parts taken from reference TRBV7-2 and TRBJ1-6, reads GAGVSQSPSNKVTEKGKDVELRCDPISGHTALYWYRQSLGQGLEFLIYFQGNSAPDKSGLPSDRFSAERTGGSVSTLTIQRTQQEDSAVYLCASSLPDSAGRGSPLHFGNGTRLTVT.

This clonotype came up many times. CDR3 loop: CASILGPQGKDYEQYV. In DNA form, the CDR3 reads TGTGCCAGCATCCTGGGGCCGCAGGGGAAAGACTACGAGCAGTACGTC. The chain uses TRBV5-5 and TRBJ2-7; D possibly corresponds to TRBD1 (6 bases). V gave up 6 bases and J gave up 3 bases, with 22 bases separating them. This CDR3 contains 16 residues. Germline CDR1 and CDR2: SGHKS and YYEKEE (reference sequence).

Many counts were recorded for this clonotype. This chain connects TRBV7-3 to TRBJ2-3, with TRBD2 matching 12 bases. V was clipped by 2 bases and J by 8 bases; unmatched bases: 8. CDR1 SGHTA and CDR2 FQGTGA come from the germline V gene. This CDR3 has 16 residues. CDR3 protein: CASSLALAGGPGTQYF. The CDR3 nucleotides read TGTGCCAGCAGCTTAGCGCTAGCGGGAGGGCCGGGTACGCAGTATTTT.

This clonotype was seen more than once but under ten times. The CDR3 sequence is CASSYLFPGNEQFF. For the CDR3, the DNA is TGTGCCAGCAGTTACCTGTTTCCAGGCAATGAGCAGTTCTTC. The chain carries TRBV6-5 and TRBJ2-1; D ambiguous. Trimming pared 2 bases from V and 6 bases from J, leaving 11 bases between. Germline CDR1 reads MNHEY; CDR2 reads SVGAGI. This CDR3 contains 14 residues.

This clonotype was seen a few times. This CDR3 reads CAIRDLAGVTNEQFF. As DNA, the CDR3 is TGTGCCATCAGGGACCTAGCGGGAGTAACCAATGAGCAGTTCTTC. The chain employs TRBV10-3 and TRBJ2-1; 10 positions agree with TRBD2. The ends lost 6 bases at V and 6 bases at J; junction bases unmatched: 8. The germline gives CDR1 ENHRY, CDR2 SYGVKD. This CDR3 comprises 15 residues.

This clonotype occurred many times. The chain couples TRBV7-9 to TRBJ2-3, with 10 bases aligning to TRBD2. The CDR3 runs 20 residues. Germline V CDR1 and CDR2: SEHNR, FQNEAQ (reference sequence). V dropped 6 bases and J dropped 1; count of bases not matched to a gene: 19. This CDR3 reads CASRQDRDATSGLRTDTQYF. In DNA, the CDR3 is TGTGCCAGCAGACAGGACAGGGATGCGACTAGCGGGCTACGCACAGATACGCAGTATTTT.

The rearrangement links TRBV5-4 to TRBJ2-1; no clear D. V gave up 3 bases and J gave up 10 bases, with 17 bases separating them. CDR1 is SGHNT, CDR2 YYREEE, per germline (reference sequence). There are 14 residues in the CDR3. In DNA, the CDR3 is TGTGCCAGCAGCTCAGATATTAGCTCTGGCGAGCAGTTCTTC. Its translation is CASSSDISSGEQFF.

This clonotype has ten or more counts. J is TRBJ2-6 and V is TRBV7-9; D unclear. From germline, CDR1 is SEHNR and CDR2 FQNEAQ (reference sequence). The CDR3 is 15 residues long. Trimming pared 3 bases from V and 0 bases from J, leaving 6 bases between. DNA for the CDR3: TGTGCCAGCAGCTTTGGACGCTCTGGGGCCAACGTCCTGACTTTC. Translated: CASSFGRSGANVLTF.

This clonotype has a count of ten or more. This rearrangement joins TRBV5-1 to TRBJ2-5; 8 nucleotides match TRBD1. The germline gives CDR1 SGHRS, CDR2 YFSETQ. This CDR3 has 18 amino acids. With V trimmed by 6 bases and J by 5 bases, 21 bases remained unmatched. This CDR3 reads CASILGTGQGVRRETQYF. In DNA, the CDR3 is TGCGCCAGCATCCTGGGGACCGGACAGGGTGTTCGTCGGGAGACCCAGTACTTC.